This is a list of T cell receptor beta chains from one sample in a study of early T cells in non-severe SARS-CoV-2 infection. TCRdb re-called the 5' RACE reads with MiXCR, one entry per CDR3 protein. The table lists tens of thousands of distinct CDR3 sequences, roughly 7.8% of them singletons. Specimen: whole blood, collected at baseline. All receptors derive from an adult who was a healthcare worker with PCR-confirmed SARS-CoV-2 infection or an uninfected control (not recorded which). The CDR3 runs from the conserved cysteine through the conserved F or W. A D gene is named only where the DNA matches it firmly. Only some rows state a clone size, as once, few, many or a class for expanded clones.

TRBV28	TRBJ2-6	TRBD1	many	CASSLTGVAGANVLTF	TGTGCCAGCAGTTTGACAGGGGTTGCTGGGGCCAACGTCCTGACTTTC
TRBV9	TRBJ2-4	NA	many	CASSPHRDIQYF	TGTGCCAGCAGCCCTCACAGGGACATTCAGTACTTC
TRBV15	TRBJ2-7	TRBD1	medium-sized	CATSRGTGGSYEQYF	TGTGCCACCAGCAGAGGGACAGGGGGCTCCTACGAGCAGTACTTC
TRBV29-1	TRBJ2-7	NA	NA	CSVDRALCEQYF	TGCAGCGTTGATCGGGCACTTTGCGAGCAGTACTTC
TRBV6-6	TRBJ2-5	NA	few	CASSPGGGSETQYF	TGTGCCAGCAGTCCAGGGGGGGGTAGCGAGACCCAGTACTTC
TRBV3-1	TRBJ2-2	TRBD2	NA	CASSLGLAGYTGELFF	TGTGCCAGCAGCCTCGGACTAGCGGGTTACACCGGGGAGCTGTTTTTT
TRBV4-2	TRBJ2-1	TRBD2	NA	CASNPASGRAVGNEQFF	TGTGCCAGCAACCCGGCTAGCGGGAGGGCTGTCGGCAATGAGCAGTTCTTC
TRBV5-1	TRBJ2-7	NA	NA	CASSLGGGNDEQYF	TGCGCCAGCAGCTTGGGCGGGGGCAACGACGAGCAGTACTTC
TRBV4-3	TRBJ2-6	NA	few	CASSQAHAGANVLTF	TGCGCCAGCAGCCAAGCCCACGCGGGGGCCAACGTCCTGACTTTC
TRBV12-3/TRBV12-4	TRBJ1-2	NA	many	CASSLSFAGYTF	TGTGCCAGCAGTCTCTCCTTTGCTGGCTACACCTTC
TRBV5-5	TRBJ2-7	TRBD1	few	CASSLARQGYEQYF	TGTGCCAGCAGCTTGGCCAGACAGGGCTACGAGCAGTACTTC
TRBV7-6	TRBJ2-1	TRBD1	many	CASSPRTGSSYNEQFF	TGTGCCAGCAGCCCCCGGACAGGGAGTTCCTACAATGAGCAGTTCTTC
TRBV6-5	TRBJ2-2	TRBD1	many	CASSLLSLTGTGNTGELFF	TGTGCCAGCAGTTTGCTAAGCCTTACCGGGACAGGGAACACCGGGGAGCTGTTTTTT
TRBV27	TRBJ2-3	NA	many	CASSSTDTQYF	TGTGCCAGCAGTTCGACAGACACGCAGTATTTT
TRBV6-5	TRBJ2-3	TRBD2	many	CASSLSGRPTDTQYF	TGTGCCAGCAGTTTGAGCGGGAGACCCACAGATACGCAGTATTTT
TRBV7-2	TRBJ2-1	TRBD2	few	CASSPPAGGDNEQFF	TGTGCCAGCAGCCCGCCAGCCGGGGGGGACAATGAGCAGTTCTTC
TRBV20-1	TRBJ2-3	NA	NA	CSATPLTSTDTQYF	TGCAGTGCTACACCACTAACAAGCACAGATACGCAGTATTTT
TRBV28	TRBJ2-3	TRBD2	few	CASSGAFTGTSGLSTDTQYF	TGTGCCAGCAGTGGGGCCTTTACCGGGACTAGCGGCCTTAGCACAGATACGCAGTATTTT
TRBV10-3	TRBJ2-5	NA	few	CAIASSTGAETQYF	TGTGCCATCGCTTCCTCTACGGGAGCAGAGACCCAGTACTTC
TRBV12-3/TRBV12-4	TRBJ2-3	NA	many	CASSLWEAPDTQYF	TGTGCCAGCAGTTTGTGGGAGGCCCCAGATACGCAGTATTTT
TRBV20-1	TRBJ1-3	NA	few	CSATPGAGNTIYF	TGCAGTGCTACCCCTGGGGCCGGGAACACCATATATTTT
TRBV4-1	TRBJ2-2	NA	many	CASSVVPLGELFF	TGCGCCAGCAGCGTCGTCCCGTTGGGGGAGCTGTTTTTT
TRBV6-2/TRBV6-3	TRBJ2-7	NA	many	CASSRLYEQYF	TGTGCCAGCAGTAGACTCTACGAGCAGTACTTC
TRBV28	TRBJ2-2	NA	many	CASNSLDTGELFF	TGTGCCAGCAACTCACTAGACACCGGGGAGCTGTTTTTT
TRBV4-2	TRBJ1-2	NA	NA	CASSQGESDSNYGYTF	TGTGCCAGCAGCCAAGGAGAGTCTGATTCTAACTATGGCTACACCTTC
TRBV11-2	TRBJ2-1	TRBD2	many	CASSKTGLAPNEQFF	TGTGCCAGCAGCAAAACGGGACTAGCCCCCAATGAGCAGTTCTTC
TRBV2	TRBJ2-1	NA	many	CASSPSRFSYNEQFF	TGTGCCAGCAGCCCCAGCCGCTTCTCCTACAATGAGCAGTTCTTC
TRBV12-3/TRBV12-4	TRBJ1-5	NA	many	CASSLMESNQPQHF	TGTGCCAGCAGTTTAATGGAGAGCAATCAGCCCCAGCATTTT
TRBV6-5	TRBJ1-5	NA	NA	CASSYSKSRQPQHF	TGTGCCAGCAGTTACAGTAAGAGCCGTCAGCCCCAGCATTTT
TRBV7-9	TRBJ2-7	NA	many	CASSPNALGTSTYEQYF	TGTGCCAGCAGCCCGAACGCCTTGGGGACGTCAACCTACGAGCAGTACTTC
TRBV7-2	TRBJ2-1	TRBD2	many	CASSFLVGSGRSNEQFF	TGTGCCAGCAGCTTCCTGGTGGGGAGCGGGAGGTCCAATGAGCAGTTCTTC
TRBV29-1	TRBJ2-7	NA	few	CSVRVSYEQYF	TGCAGCGTCAGGGTGTCCTACGAGCAGTACTTC
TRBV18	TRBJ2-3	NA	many	CASSLGGPTDTQYF	TGTGCCAGCTCACTCGGCGGGCCGACAGATACGCAGTATTTT